This note documents a single T cell receptor beta chain sequence. This sample stems from a study of cytomegalovirus exposure and HLA in healthy donors. TCRdb's copy holds only in-frame clones and misses some; the assay was immunoSEQ multiplex PCR. The sample consists of 170,000 or so clones, 85% of them appearing once. The CDR3 has 16 residues. Germline lookup yields CDR1 MGHRA and CDR2 YSYEKL. V shed 4 bases and J shed 0 bases, with 12 bases lying between them. The chain is built from TRBV4-1 and TRBJ1-4, with D perhaps matching TRBD1 (5 bases). Sequenced sample: PBMCs. The source is a man aged 18 to 30 in good health and CMV-seropositive. The CDR3, as DNA: TGCGCCAGCAGCCGAGACGTGACAGCAACTAATGAAAAACTGTTTTTT. Translated, it gives CASSRDVTATNEKLFF.